This T cell receptor beta chain appears in the sequencing data of a study of blood T cell repertoires in COVID-19 (dated by TCRdb to between 2020 and 2021). In terms of the full investigation: Samples from collaborators originated in the United States, Italy and Spain and spanned both the acute and convalescent phases of COVID-19. Where HLA class I and class II types were available, the types were taken from metadata supplied by the sample provider, not from assay-based typing. The prospective study material was composed of cDNA or gDNA derived from T cells, B-cell-depleted T cells, or PBMCs. The dataset comprised deeply sampled blood TCRbeta repertoires from subjects exposed to, actively infected with, or recovered from COVID-19. A freely available public database, intended as a resource for researchers studying the immune response to SARS-CoV-2, is where the repertoires were released. Samples were obtained from the ongoing ImmuneRACE study (first 160 participants) and from over a thousand subjects provided by 6 global collaborators. Nearly every sample came with metadata listing a de-identified subject ID, COVID-19 status, age in years and sex.

CDR1 and CDR2, looked up from the germline V gene (reference sequence), are MNHEY and SMNVEV. Trimming takes 1 base off V and 10 bases off J; junction bases not matched to a gene: 5. Counted from cysteine to phenylalanine, this CDR3 has 13 amino acids. This entry keeps only the CDR3 DNA: 39 bases, framed from base 1. Collaborating institutions collected whole blood in K2EDTA tubes following their own protocols. Collaborator samples were shipped for TCRbeta analysis as frozen whole blood, isolated PBMCs, or DNA extracted from either sample type. TCRbeta CDR3 regions were amplified from genomic DNA by means of the immunoSEQ Assay, a bias-controlled multiplex PCR. The study's own analysis went as follows. Within the assay, amplification of reference gene primers was used to estimate how many nucleated cells each sample contained. To quantify the absolute abundance of each unique TCRbeta CDR3 rearrangement, sequence reads were collapsed and filtered. For each sample, productive Simpson clonality was calculated by taking the square root of Simpson's diversity index across productive rearrangements. What TCRdb holds here is the immuneACCESS table cut down to in-frame rearrangements. Part of the clones is not present; checked against another copy, under half of the missing clones reflect an unresolved V gene, and the others are unexplained. D and trimming were read from the DNA, whereas the V and J calls and clone size are those reported in that table. The sample table lists around 180,000 clones, around 85% of them with a count of one. The ten biggest clones cover 9.5% to 13% of the sample.

This clone was counted once. Its cognate antigen has yet to be identified. Per-nucleotide qualities are absent, and no much larger clonotype sits a single base away. What the study reported, not specific to this receptor: How much clinical and demographic metadata was included differed by source and by participant, and the metadata was provided uncurated.

Sequencing was carried out using peripheral blood. This TCR was recovered from a human donor with active or convalescent COVID-19. The donor label of this sample is uncertain. Recombination linked TRBV27 to TRBJ1-1, with 8 middle bases fitting TRBD1. DNA sequence: TGTGCCAGCAGTTTATATGGACAGGGAAGAGCTTTCTTT. Its amino acids are CASSLYGQGRAFF.